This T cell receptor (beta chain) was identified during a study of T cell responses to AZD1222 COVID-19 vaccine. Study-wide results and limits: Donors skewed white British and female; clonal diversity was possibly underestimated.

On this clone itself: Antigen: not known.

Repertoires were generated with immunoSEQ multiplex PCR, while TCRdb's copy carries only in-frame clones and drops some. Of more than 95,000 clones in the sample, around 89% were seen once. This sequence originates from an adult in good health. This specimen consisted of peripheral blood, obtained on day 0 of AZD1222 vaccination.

The DNA of the CDR3 is TGTGCCAGCAGTTACTCCCACAGGGAAAACACCGGGGAGCTGTTTTTT. It is translated as CASSYSHRENTGELFF. The J gene is TRBJ2-2, the V gene TRBV6-5; a weak D match, TRBD1 (6 bases). Germline V gene sequence: CDR1 MNHEY, CDR2 SVGAGI. Trimming took 0 bases from V and 2 from J, leaving 10 bases between them. This CDR3 region has 16 residues.